The present TCR beta chain was sequenced within a study of early T cells in non-severe SARS-CoV-2 infection. Study background: Sequenced bulk RNA came from whole blood that was unsorted, and chains were unpaired. Study-wide results and limits: VDJdb-based matching was biased toward anti-spike CD8 responses and missed private and CD4 specificities.

Germline values: CDR1 DFQATT, CDR2 SNEGSKA (reference sequence). The CDR3 totals 15 residues. With 3 bases removed from V and 0 bases from J, the gap between germline ends came to 12 bases. Individual cDNA molecules were tagged with unique molecular identifiers, the study reported. MiXCR, run by TCRdb on the 5' RACE reads, gives a single entry per CDR3 protein. The sample lists about 60,000 distinct CDR3 sequences; 15% were seen once. This clonotype was seen a handful of times. Its specificity is not known. The chain carries TRBV20-1 and TRBJ1-3; a possible D gene is TRBD1 (5 bases). The clonotype originates from an adult who was a healthcare worker with PCR-confirmed SARS-CoV-2 infection or an uninfected control (not recorded which). Sequencing was performed on whole blood, taken at baseline. The CDR3 DNA follows: TGCAGTGCTAGGGCAGGGTTCATCTCTGGAAACACCATATATTTT. It is translated as CSARAGFISGNTIYF.